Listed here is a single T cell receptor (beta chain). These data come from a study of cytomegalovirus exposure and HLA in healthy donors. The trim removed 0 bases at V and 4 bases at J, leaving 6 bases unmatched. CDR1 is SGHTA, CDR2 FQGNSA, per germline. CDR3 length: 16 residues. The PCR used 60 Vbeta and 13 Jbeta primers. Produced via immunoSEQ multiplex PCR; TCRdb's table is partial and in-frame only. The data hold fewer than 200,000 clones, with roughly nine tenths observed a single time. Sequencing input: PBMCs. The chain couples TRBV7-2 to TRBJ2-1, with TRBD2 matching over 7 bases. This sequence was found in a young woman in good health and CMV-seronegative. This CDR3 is CASSLALAVRYNEQFF. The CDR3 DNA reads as TGTGCCAGCAGCTTAGCCCTAGCGGTGAGATACAATGAGCAGTTCTTC.